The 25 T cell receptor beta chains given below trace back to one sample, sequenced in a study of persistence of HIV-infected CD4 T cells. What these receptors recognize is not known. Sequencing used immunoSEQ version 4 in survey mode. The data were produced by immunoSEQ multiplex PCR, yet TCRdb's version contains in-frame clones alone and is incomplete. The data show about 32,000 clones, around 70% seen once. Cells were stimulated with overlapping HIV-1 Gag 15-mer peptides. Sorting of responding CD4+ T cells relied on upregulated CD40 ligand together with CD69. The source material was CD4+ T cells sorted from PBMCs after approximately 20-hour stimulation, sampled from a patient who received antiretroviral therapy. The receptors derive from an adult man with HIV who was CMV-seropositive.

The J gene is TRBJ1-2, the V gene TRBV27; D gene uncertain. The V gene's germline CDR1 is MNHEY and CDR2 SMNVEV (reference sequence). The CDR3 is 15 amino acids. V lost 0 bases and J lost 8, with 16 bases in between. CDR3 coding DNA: TGTGCCAGCAGTTTATCGTGGACGGCCCTGGGCGGCTACACCTTC. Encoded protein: CASSLSWTALGGYTF.

The CDR3 bases are TGTGCCAGTAACCCACAGGGTAGGACCGGGGAGCTGTTTTTT. Translation gives CASNPQGRTGELFF. The chain joins TRBV19 to TRBJ2-2, with TRBD1 as a possible D gene (6 bases). The CDR3 spans 14 residues. The V gene lost 7 bases and the J gene lost 5 bases, with 14 bases spanning the gap. Germline CDR1 LNHDA, CDR2 SQIVND (reference sequence).

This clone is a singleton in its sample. The CDR3 here is CASSFRAGRTNEKLFF. CDR3 coding DNA: TGCGCCAGCAGCTTCAGGGCAGGGCGAACTAATGAAAAACTGTTTTTT. V and J are TRBV5-1 and TRBJ1-4, with a tentative D call TRBD1 (5 bases). Trimming took off 2 bases at V and 1 base at J, with 12 bases between the two ends. CDR1 is SGHRS and CDR2 is YFSETQ in the germline V gene. The CDR3 has 16 amino acids.

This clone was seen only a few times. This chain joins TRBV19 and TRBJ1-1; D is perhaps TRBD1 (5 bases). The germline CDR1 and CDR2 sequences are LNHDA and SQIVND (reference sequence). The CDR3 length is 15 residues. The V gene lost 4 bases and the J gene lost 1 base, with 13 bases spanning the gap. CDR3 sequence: CASSRNRRSNTEAFF. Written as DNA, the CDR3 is TGTGCCAGTAGTAGGAACAGGAGGTCGAACACTGAAGCTTTCTTT.

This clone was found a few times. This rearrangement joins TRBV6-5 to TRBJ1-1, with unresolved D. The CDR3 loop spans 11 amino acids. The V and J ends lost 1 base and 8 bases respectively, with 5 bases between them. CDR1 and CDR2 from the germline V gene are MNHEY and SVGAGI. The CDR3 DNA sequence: TGTGCCAGCAGTTACTTGGGGGAAGCTTTCTTT. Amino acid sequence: CASSYLGEAFF.

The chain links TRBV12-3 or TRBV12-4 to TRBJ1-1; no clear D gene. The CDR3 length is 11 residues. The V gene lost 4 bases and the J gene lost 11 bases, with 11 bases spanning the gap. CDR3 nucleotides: TGTGCCAGCAGTTCTCGGTGGGAGGCTTTCTTT. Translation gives CASSSRWEAFF.

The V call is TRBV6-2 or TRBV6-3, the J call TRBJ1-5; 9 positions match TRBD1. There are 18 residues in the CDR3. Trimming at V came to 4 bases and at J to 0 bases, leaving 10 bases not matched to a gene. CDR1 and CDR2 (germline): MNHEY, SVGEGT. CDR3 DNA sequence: TGTGCCAGCAGTTCACAGGGGGCGGCCCTCTATAGCAATCAGCCCCAGCATTTT. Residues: CASSSQGAALYSNQPQHF.

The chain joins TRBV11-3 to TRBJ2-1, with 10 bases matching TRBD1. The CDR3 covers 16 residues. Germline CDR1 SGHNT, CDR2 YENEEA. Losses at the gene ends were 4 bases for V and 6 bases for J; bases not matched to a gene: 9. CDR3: CASSSMGQGFGNEQFF. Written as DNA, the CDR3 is TGTGCCAGCAGCTCCATGGGACAGGGGTTTGGCAATGAGCAGTTCTTC. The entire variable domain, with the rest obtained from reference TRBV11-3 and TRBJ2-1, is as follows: EAGVVQSPRYKIIEKKQPVAFWCNPISGHNTLYWYLQNLGQGPELLIRYENEEAVDDSQLPKDRFSAERLKGVDSTLKIQPAELGDSAVYLCASSSMGQGFGNEQFFGPGTRLTVL.

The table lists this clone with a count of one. The CDR3 loop reads CASSVGAGGPSTDTQYF. For the CDR3, the DNA is TGTGCCAGCAGCGTAGGGGCGGGGGGGCCGAGCACAGATACGCAGTATTTT. This chain joins TRBV9 and TRBJ2-3; TRBD2 matches 9 bases. Germline V gives CDR1 SGDLS, CDR2 YYNGEE. The junction had 5 bases not matched to a gene; V was cut back by 0 bases and J by 0 bases. There are 17 residues in the CDR3.

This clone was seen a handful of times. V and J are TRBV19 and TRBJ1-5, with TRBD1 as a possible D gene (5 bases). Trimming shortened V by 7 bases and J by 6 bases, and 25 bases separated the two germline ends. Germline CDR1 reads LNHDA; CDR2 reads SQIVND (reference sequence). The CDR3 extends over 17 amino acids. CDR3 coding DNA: TGTGCCAGTAATACCCCCATGGCACAGGTGGTCCCTCAGCCCCAGCATTTT. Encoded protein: CASNTPMAQVVPQPQHF.

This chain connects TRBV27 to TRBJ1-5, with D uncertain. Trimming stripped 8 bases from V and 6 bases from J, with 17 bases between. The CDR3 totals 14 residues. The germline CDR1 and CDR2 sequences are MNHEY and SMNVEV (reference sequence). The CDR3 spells CASGSHLEGQPQHF. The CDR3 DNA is TGTGCCAGCGGGTCGCACCTGGAGGGTCAGCCCCAGCATTTT.

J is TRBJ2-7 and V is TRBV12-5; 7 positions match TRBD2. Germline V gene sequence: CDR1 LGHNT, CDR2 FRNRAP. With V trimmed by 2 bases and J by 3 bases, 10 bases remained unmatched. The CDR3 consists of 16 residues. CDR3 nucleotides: TGTGCTAGTGGTTTGCGACCCGGTGGGGGGGGCTACGAGCAGTACTTC. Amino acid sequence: CASGLRPGGGGYEQYF.

CDR3 nucleotides: TGTGCCAGCAGTGAAGAAGCGGGCGCTAGCACAGATACGCAGTATTTT. It codes for CASSEEAGASTDTQYF. The chain joins TRBV2 to TRBJ2-3; D is perhaps TRBD2 (6 bases). Germline CDR1 reads SNHLY; CDR2 reads FYNNEI. This CDR3 has 16 residues. Trimming pared 1 base from V and 0 bases from J, leaving 11 bases between.

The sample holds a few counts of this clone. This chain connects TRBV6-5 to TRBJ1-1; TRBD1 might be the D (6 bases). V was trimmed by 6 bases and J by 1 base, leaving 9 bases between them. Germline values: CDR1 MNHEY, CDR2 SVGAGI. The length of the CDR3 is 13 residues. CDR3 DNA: TGTGCCAGCAGAGGACAGAGGAACACTGAAGCTTTCTTT. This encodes CASRGQRNTEAFF.

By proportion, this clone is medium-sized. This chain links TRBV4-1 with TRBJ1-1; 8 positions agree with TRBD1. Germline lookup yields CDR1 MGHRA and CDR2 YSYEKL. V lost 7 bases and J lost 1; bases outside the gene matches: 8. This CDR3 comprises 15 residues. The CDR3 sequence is CASNTDRAGNTEAFF. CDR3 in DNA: TGCGCCAGCAACACGGACAGGGCTGGGAACACTGAAGCTTTCTTT.

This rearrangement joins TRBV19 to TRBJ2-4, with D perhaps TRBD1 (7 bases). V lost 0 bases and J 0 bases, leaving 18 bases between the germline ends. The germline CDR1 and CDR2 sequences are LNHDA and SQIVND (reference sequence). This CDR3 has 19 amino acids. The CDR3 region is CASSIDLSPGGRAKNIQYF. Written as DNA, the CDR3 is TGTGCCAGTAGTATAGACCTCTCTCCAGGGGGGAGAGCCAAAAACATTCAGTACTTC.

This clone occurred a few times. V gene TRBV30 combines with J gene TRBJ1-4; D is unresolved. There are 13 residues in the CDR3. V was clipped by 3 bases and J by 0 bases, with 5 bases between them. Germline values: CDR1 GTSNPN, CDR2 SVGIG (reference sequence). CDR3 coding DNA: TGTGCCTGGAGCAGGACAACTAATGAAAAACTGTTTTTT. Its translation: CAWSRTTNEKLFF. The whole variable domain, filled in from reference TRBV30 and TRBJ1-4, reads SQTIHQWPATLVQPVGSPLSLECTVEGTSNPNLYWYRQAAGRGLQLLFYSVGIGQISSEVPQNLSASRPQDRQFILSSKKLLLSDSGFYLCAWSRTTNEKLFFGSGTQLSVL.

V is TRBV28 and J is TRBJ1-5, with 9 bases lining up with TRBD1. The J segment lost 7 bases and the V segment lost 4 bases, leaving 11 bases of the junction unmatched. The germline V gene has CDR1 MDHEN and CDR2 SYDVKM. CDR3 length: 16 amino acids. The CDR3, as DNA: TGTGCCAGCAGTTCCTACCGGGACAGGGCGCGGCAGCCCCAGCATTTT. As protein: CASSSYRDRARQPQHF.

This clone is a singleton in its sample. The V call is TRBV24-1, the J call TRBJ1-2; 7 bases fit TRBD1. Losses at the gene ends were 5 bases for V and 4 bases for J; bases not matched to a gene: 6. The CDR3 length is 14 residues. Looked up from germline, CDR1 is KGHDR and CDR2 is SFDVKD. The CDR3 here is CATSARQGSYGYTF. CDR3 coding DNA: TGTGCCACCAGTGCTCGACAGGGAAGCTATGGCTACACCTTC.

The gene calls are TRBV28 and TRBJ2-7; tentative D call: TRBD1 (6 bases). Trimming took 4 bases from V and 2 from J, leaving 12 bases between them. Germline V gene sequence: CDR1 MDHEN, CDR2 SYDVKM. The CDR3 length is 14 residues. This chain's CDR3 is CASSYRDLPYEQYF. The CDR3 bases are TGTGCCAGCAGTTACAGGGACCTTCCCTACGAGCAGTACTTC.

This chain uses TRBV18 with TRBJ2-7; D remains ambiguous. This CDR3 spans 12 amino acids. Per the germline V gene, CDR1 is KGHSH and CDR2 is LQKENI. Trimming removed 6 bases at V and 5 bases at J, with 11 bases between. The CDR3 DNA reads TGTGCCAGCTCTCTTCACAGCAACGAGCAGTACTTC. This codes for CASSLHSNEQYF.

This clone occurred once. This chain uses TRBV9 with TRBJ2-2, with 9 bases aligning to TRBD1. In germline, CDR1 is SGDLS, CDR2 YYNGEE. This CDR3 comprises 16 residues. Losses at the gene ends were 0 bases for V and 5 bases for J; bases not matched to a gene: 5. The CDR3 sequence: CASSVASGQGTGELFF. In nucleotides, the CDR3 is TGTGCCAGCAGCGTAGCATCGGGACAGGGAACCGGGGAGCTGTTTTTT.

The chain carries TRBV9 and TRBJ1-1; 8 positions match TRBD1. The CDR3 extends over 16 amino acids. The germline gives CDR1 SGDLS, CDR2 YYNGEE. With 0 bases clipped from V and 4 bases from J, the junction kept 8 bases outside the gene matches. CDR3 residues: CASSVAGQGVGTEAFF. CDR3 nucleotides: TGTGCCAGCAGCGTAGCCGGACAGGGTGTGGGCACTGAAGCTTTCTTT. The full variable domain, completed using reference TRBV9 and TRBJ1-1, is DSGVTQTPKHLITATGQRVTLRCSPRSGDLSVYWYQQSLDQGLQFLIQYYNGEERAKGNILERFSAQQFPDLHSELNLSSLELGDSALYFCASSVAGQGVGTEAFFGQGTRLTVV.

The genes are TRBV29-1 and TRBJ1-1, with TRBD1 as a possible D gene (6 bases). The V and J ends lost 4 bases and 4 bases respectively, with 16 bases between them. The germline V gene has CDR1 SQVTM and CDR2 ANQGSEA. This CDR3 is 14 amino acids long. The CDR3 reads CSVGEGGKFTEAFF. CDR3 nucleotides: TGCAGCGTTGGGGAGGGGGGCAAATTCACTGAAGCTTTCTTT.

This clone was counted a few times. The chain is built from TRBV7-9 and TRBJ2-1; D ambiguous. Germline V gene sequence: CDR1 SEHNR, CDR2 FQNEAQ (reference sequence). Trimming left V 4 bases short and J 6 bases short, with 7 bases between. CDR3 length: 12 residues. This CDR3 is CASSSLGNEQFF. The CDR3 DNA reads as TGTGCCAGCAGCTCCCTAGGCAATGAGCAGTTCTTC.